A single sample gave rise to the 12 T cell receptor beta chains below, sequenced in a study of T-cell memory formation after mild COVID-19. Using its own MiXCR run on the 5' RACE reads, TCRdb lists one record per CDR3 protein. Of around 2,500 distinct CDR3 sequences in the sample, 65% to 80% were seen once. Sequences were obtained from PBMCs or a T cell subset sorted from them (not recorded which). Receptor source: an adult who had mild COVID-19 (a few samples of this study predate the infection). Cell type and time point are not known.

The CDR3 DNA reads TGCAGTGCACCCTCCTACGAGCAGTACTTC. Residues: CSAPSYEQYF. V usage is TRBV20-1 and J usage is TRBJ2-7, with D unclear. In germline, CDR1 is DFQATT, CDR2 SNEGSKA (reference sequence). The CDR3 has 10 amino acids. V gave up 6 bases and J gave up 0 bases, with 3 bases separating them.

V usage is TRBV20-1 and J usage is TRBJ2-1, with 9 bases identical to TRBD2. Germline assignment: CDR1 DFQATT and CDR2 SNEGSKA (reference sequence). CDR3 length: 14 residues. Trimming cost V 4 bases and J 4 bases; bases outside gene matches: 5. The CDR3 nucleotides are TGCAGTGCTACCCTACTAGCGGGTTACAATGAGCAGTTCTTC. It codes for CSATLLAGYNEQFF.

V usage is TRBV20-1 and J usage is TRBJ2-1; TRBD2 matches at 9 bases. The CDR3 runs to 14 residues. The V gene's germline CDR1 is DFQATT and CDR2 SNEGSKA (reference sequence). Trimming removed 3 bases from V and 4 bases from J; junction bases left unmatched: 4. CDR3 in amino acids: CSARDLAGYNEQFF. The DNA for the CDR3 is TGCAGTGCTAGGGACCTAGCGGGGTACAATGAGCAGTTCTTC.

The rearrangement joins TRBV5-1 to TRBJ2-2; TRBD1 matches 7 bases. The CDR3 has 15 residues. Unmatched junction bases numbered 6, after V lost 4 bases and J lost 3 bases. Germline loops: CDR1 SGHRS, CDR2 YFSETQ. In nucleotides, the CDR3 is TGCGCCAGCAGCGCGGAACAGGGGCACACCGGGGAGCTGTTTTTT. It specifies CASSAEQGHTGELFF.

This chain links TRBV6-6 with TRBJ1-2; D call uncertain. Germline V gene data show CDR1 as MNHNY and CDR2 as SVGAGI (reference sequence). V lost 1 base to trimming and J lost 2 bases, with 8 bases between them. The CDR3 has 14 residues. The CDR3 region is CASSYLDGNYGYTF. The DNA for the CDR3 is TGTGCCAGCAGTTACTTGGACGGCAACTATGGCTACACCTTC.

This chain uses TRBV6-2 or TRBV6-3 with TRBJ2-2; the match to TRBD1 covers 7 bases. This CDR3 spans 14 amino acids. V lost 6 bases and J lost 3; bases outside the gene matches: 4. Per the germline V gene, CDR1 is MNHEY and CDR2 is SVGEGT. The CDR3 reads CASSQQGYTGELFF. The CDR3 DNA reads as TGTGCCAGCAGCCAACAGGGGTACACCGGGGAGCTGTTTTTT.

The CDR3 loop is CASSPGRSGNEQFF. In DNA form, the CDR3 reads TGTGCCAGCAGCCCCGGGCGGAGCGGCAATGAGCAGTTCTTC. V usage is TRBV11-3 and J usage is TRBJ2-1, with a tentative D call TRBD2 (5 bases). Deletions cut 5 bases from V and 6 bases from J, with 14 bases between. Germline V gives CDR1 SGHNT, CDR2 YENEEA. CDR3 size: 14 residues.

The V call is TRBV5-1, the J call TRBJ2-7; 10 bases are a match to TRBD1. The CDR3 has 16 amino acids. In germline, CDR1 is SGHRS, CDR2 YFSETQ. V lost 4 bases to trimming and J lost 4 bases; unmatched junction nucleotides: 11. CDR3 in DNA: TGCGCCAGCAGCCCCCGCAACCCGGGACAGGGGTACGAGCAGTACTTC. It translates to CASSPRNPGQGYEQYF.

V usage is TRBV5-6 and J usage is TRBJ2-1, with D uncertain. This CDR3 has 14 residues. Germline V gene lookup returns CDR1 SGHDT and CDR2 YYEEEE. Trimming cost V 3 bases and J 3 bases, with 10 bases left between them. In nucleotides, the CDR3 is TGTGCCAGCAGCTCCGACGGTAGCTACAATGAGCAGTTCTTC. It encodes CASSSDGSYNEQFF.

This clonotype has only one observation. The chain recombines TRBV4-2 with TRBJ2-4; tentative D call: TRBD2 (6 bases). The CDR3 consists of 16 residues. V was shortened by 0 bases and J by 6 bases, with 15 bases between the two germline ends. Looked up from germline, CDR1 is LGHNA and CDR2 is YNFKEQ. For the CDR3, the DNA is TGTGCCAGCAGCCAAGATAGAGGACCCGGGGGAAACATTCAGTACTTC. As protein: CASSQDRGPGGNIQYF.

The V gene is TRBV25-1, the J gene TRBJ2-7, with D perhaps matching TRBD1 or TRBD2 (5 bases each). This CDR3 region has 15 residues. Germline CDR1 MGHDK, CDR2 SYGVNS. Trimming left V 7 bases short and J 1 base short, with 17 bases between. The CDR3 region has the DNA TGTGCCAGCACGGGGACCCGGGACCCGTCCTACGAGCAGTACTTC. Its protein product is CASTGTRDPSYEQYF.

The rearrangement links TRBV30 to TRBJ2-1, with TRBD2 as a possible D gene (5 bases). The V gene lost 5 bases and the J gene lost 1 base, with 15 bases spanning the gap. The CDR3 spans 15 residues. Germline V gives CDR1 GTSNPN, CDR2 SVGIG (reference sequence). Here the CDR3 DNA reads TGTGCCTGGGGGAAAGTCGGGGTATCCTACAATGAGCAGTTCTTC. Protein sequence: CAWGKVGVSYNEQFF. Full variable domain (remainder filled in from reference TRBV30 and TRBJ2-1): SQTIHQWPATLVQPVGSPLSLECTVEGTSNPNLYWYRQAAGRGLQLLFYSVGIGQISSEVPQNLSASRPQDRQFILSSKKLLLSDSGFYLCAWGKVGVSYNEQFFGPGTRLTVL.